This T cell receptor beta chain was sequenced during a study of regulatory T cells in long-lasting Graves disease. Study-wide context: Newly diagnosed Graves' patients had under 3 months of antithyroid drugs.

The germline CDR1 and CDR2 sequences are SNHLY and FYNNEI. This CDR3 has 15 residues. V lost 3 bases, J lost 4 bases, and 15 bases lay in between. General study points: Repertoires from persistent disease leaned toward TRBV28, TRBJ1-2 and TRBJ2-5. Whereas new patients shared 1,000 or so public clonotypes, persistent patients shared more, at about 2,500.

As to time point: newly diagnosed GD, antithyroid drugs for less than 3 months. PBMC-extracted RNA yielded the TCR library. In Xi'an, China, an endocrinology department was the source of patients. This clonotype was seen many times. Its antigen is undetermined. To make TCR beta libraries, researchers used iRepertoire HTBI primers and Arm-PCR of CDR3 regions. TCRdb analysed the multiplex PCR reads with MiXCR anew, one entry per CDR3 protein. Of approximately 230,000 distinct CDR3 sequences in the sample, roughly 18% were seen once. The rearrangement links TRBV2 to TRBJ2-5, with D maybe TRBD2 (6 bases). This clonotype was obtained from a female donor with Graves disease. Sequencing used peripheral blood mononuclear cells (PBMCs), obtained at new diagnosis, from a patient treated with antithyroid drugs. CDR3 DNA sequence: TGTGCCAGCAGTGAGTTTGCGGGAATCGCAGAGACCCAGTACTTC. It encodes CASSEFAGIAETQYF.